The TCR beta chain described here comes from a study of T-cell memory formation after mild COVID-19. General study findings and limits: The CD4+ clones that contracted clustered mainly within CM and EM, and the CD8+ clones concentrated in EMRA. Clones that contracted from day 15 to 85 had balanced CD4/CD8; later expanders were CD4+ biased.

Of note for this clonotype: Its antigen is currently unknown.

TCRdb analysed the 5' RACE reads with MiXCR anew, one entry per CDR3 protein. The sample contains more than 350,000 distinct CDR3 sequences, around 20% of which appear only once. The length of the CDR3 is 15 residues. Germline CDR1 SGHAT, CDR2 FQNNGV. Trimming took 7 bases from V and 3 from J, leaving 15 bases between them. This receptor was taken from an adult woman who had mild COVID-19 (a few samples of this study predate the infection). Cell type and time point are not known. The rearrangement joins TRBV11-2 to TRBJ1-4; D unresolved. The specimen sequenced was PBMCs or a T cell subset sorted from them (not recorded which). The CDR3 here is CASTVGRGSNEKLFF. CDR3 sequence (DNA): TGTGCCAGCACCGTTGGCCGGGGATCTAATGAAAAACTGTTTTTT.